What follows is one T cell receptor beta chain and its context. The target antigen is unknown. Germline assignment: CDR1 SGHDN and CDR2 FVKESK. CDR3 length equals 15 residues. Trimming removed 1 base from V and 4 bases from J, with 13 bases in between. Produced via immunoSEQ multiplex PCR; TCRdb's table is partial and in-frame only. The data contain 30,000 to 35,000 clones, around 90% of them singletons. The sample comes from a study of OX40 agonist ivuxolimab in advanced cancers. About the research overall: Ivuxolimab, an antibody acting as an agonist of OX40 (CD134), was used to treat patients. Intravenous ivuxolimab was administered to patients every 2 weeks at 0.01 to 10 mg/kg. Subjects had a mean age of 60 years, with a range of about 23 to 79; around 80% were male. Study-wide results and caveats: CD8+ T cells (on average) carried more expanded clones than CD4+ T cells.

This sequence was found in an adult with an advanced solid tumor such as melanoma, head and neck, liver or kidney cancer. The sequencing here drew on CD4+ or CD8+ T cells sorted from blood, taken in a trial of the OX40 agonist ivuxolimab. V and J are TRBV14 and TRBJ1-1; weak D call: TRBD1 (5 bases). The CDR3 sequence: CASSQALQGTTEAFF. The CDR3 DNA reads TGTGCCAGCAGCCAAGCTCTTCAGGGAACCACTGAAGCTTTCTTT.